This TCR beta chain was found in a study of blood T cell repertoires in COVID-19. Study overall: COVID-19 samples from acute and convalescent phases originated in the United States, Italy and Spain. Sources were T cells, B-cell-depleted T cells, or PBMCs; the material itself was cDNA or gDNA.

How the authors handled the data: How many nucleated cells were present was estimated from reference gene primer amplification. Profiled with immunoSEQ multiplex PCR; TCRdb holds only in-frame clones, not every one. V, J and clone size derive from that table, while D and trimming were established from the DNA sequence. The data contain around 140,000 clones, around 84% of them singletons. Trimming removed 2 bases from V and 3 bases from J, with 12 bases in between. The CDR3 runs 14 residues. Germline values: CDR1 SGHDT, CDR2 YYEEEE. The sequence was collected from a human donor in a cohort sampled during active COVID-19. This rearrangement joins TRBV5-6 to TRBJ2-7; D call uncertain. Sequenced material: peripheral blood. CDR3 sequence reads: CASSFSISDYEQYF. The CDR3 nucleotides are TGTGCCAGCAGCTTTAGCATCTCGGACTACGAGCAGTACTTC.